What follows describes a single TCR beta chain. The antigen is not known. This record belongs to a study of graft-versus-host responses after intestinal transplantation. TCRdb's table, derived via immunoSEQ multiplex PCR, lists solely in-frame clones and lacks some. The table shows 71,000 or so clones, with around 90% occurring only once. The CDR3 sequence is 16 residues long. In germline, CDR1 is MDHEN, CDR2 SYDVKM. V dropped 1 base and J dropped 2; count of bases not matched to a gene: 5. Source: unstimulated CD8+ T cells sorted from spleen or lymph node cells, taken before intestinal transplant. This TCR derives from a human donor who received an intestinal transplant. This sequence joins TRBV28 and TRBJ2-3, with 8 bases fitting TRBD1. CDR3: CASSLYRTGNTDTQYF. The CDR3 DNA sequence: TGTGCCAGCAGTTTATATAGGACAGGGAACACAGATACGCAGTATTTT.